The rows below give T cell receptor beta chains drawn from one sample of a study of patients and donors after allogeneic stem cell transplantation. TCRdb reanalysed the RT-PCR reads using MiXCR and keeps one entry per CDR3 protein. Counted here are some 880,000 distinct CDR3 sequences, more than 15% occurring once; the ten biggest clones make up 5% to 6.5%. Sequenced sample: blood, either unsorted or a sorted T cell fraction (not recorded which). The receptor source for this set is a human donor who was either an allogeneic HSCT recipient or a stem cell or donor lymphocyte infusion donor (not recorded which). It is not recorded whose cells these are; they may come from a transplant donor. Both conserved end residues are part of each CDR3. The D gene is left open where the match is weak. Size tells how often a clone was seen (once, few, many) or the class of an expanded clone, and some rows leave it out.

CDR3	DNA	size	D	V	J
CASSLYRGGSTRTNEQFF	TGTGCCAGCAGCTTATACAGGGGGGGGTCCACCAGGACCAATGAGCAGTTCTTC	.	.	TRBV5-6	TRBJ2-1
CASSFAAGGYNEQFF	TGTGCCAGCAGCTTCGCGGCAGGGGGGTACAATGAGCAGTTCTTC	.	.	TRBV11-2	TRBJ2-1
CASSSLAEGGNEQFF	TGTGCCAGCAGCTCTTTAGCGGAGGGGGGGAATGAGCAGTTCTTC	.	.	TRBV7-9	TRBJ2-1
CASSLEGRQGAYEQYF	TGCGCCAGCAGCTTGGAAGGGCGACAGGGGGCCTACGAGCAGTACTTC	few	TRBD1	TRBV5-1	TRBJ2-7
CSVEGPGQPQHF	TGCAGCGTTGAAGGGCCGGGGCAGCCCCAGCATTTT	.	.	TRBV29-1	TRBJ1-5
CASSLTGAGATNEKLFF	TGTGCCAGCAGCTTGACAGGGGCCGGAGCAACTAATGAAAAACTGTTTTTT	.	TRBD1	TRBV5-6	TRBJ1-4
CASSPRTSGEFAYEQYF	TGTGCCAGCAGTCCCCGGACTAGCGGGGAGTTTGCCTACGAGCAGTACTTC	.	TRBD2	TRBV12-3/TRBV12-4	TRBJ2-7
CASSYSIAATNEKLFF	TGTGCCAGCAGTTACTCGATAGCCGCAACTAATGAAAAACTGTTTTTT	few	.	TRBV6-2/TRBV6-3	TRBJ1-4
CSGTKLNTEAFF	TGCAGTGGGACGAAGTTGAACACTGAAGCTTTCTTT	few	.	TRBV20-1	TRBJ1-1
CSVAQGSEKLFF	TGCAGCGTTGCGCAGGGGTCGGAAAAACTGTTTTTT	.	.	TRBV29-1	TRBJ1-4
CASSESLMGEQFF	TGTGCCAGCAGTGAATCACTTATGGGTGAGCAGTTCTTC	few	.	TRBV25-1	TRBJ2-1
CASSHDRAVNTEAFF	TGCGCCAGCAGCCATGACAGGGCGGTGAACACTGAAGCTTTCTTT	many	TRBD1	TRBV5-1	TRBJ1-1
CASGHGAIKPQHF	TGTGCCAGCGGCCACGGGGCGATCAAGCCCCAGCATTTT	few	.	TRBV12-3/TRBV12-4	TRBJ1-5
CASSLAGTGGGGGEQYF	TGTGCCAGCAGTTTAGCGGGGACGGGAGGAGGGGGAGGCGAGCAGTACTTC	.	.	TRBV27	TRBJ2-7
CSARDRGGGMHQPQHF	TGCAGTGCTAGAGATCGAGGAGGGGGCATGCATCAGCCCCAGCATTTT	.	TRBD1	TRBV20-1	TRBJ1-5